The T cell receptor (beta chain) described here comes from a study of blood T cell repertoires in COVID-19. Enrolled through a virtual design, the participants were between roughly 18 and 100 years of age and came from 24 US areas. Categorization into cohorts depended on clinical history that participants reported. Germline V CDR1 and CDR2: SNHLY, FYNNEI. The CDR3 extends over 14 amino acids. V shed 7 bases and J 5 bases; nucleotides not matched to a gene: 11. Under the authors' procedure: Amplifying reference gene primers gave estimates of nucleated cell counts. Assay: immunoSEQ multiplex PCR; the TCRdb copy retains only in-frame clones and omits some. The DNA gave D and trimming, while V, J and clone size come from that table. The sample yields around 200,000 clones, 85% seen once.

V usage is TRBV2 and J usage is TRBJ2-7; 7 bases are a match to TRBD2. The material sequenced was PBMCs or T cells enriched from blood (not recorded which). This receptor was obtained from a man aged 35 to 55 who had recovered from COVID-19. CDR3 loop: CASTRRLATDEQYF. CDR3 nucleotide sequence: TGTGCCAGCACGAGGCGACTAGCAACAGACGAGCAGTACTTC. Based on the CDR3 plus reference TRBV2 and TRBJ2-7, the full variable domain is EPEVTQTPSHQVTQMGQEVILRCVPISNHLYFYWYRQILGQKVEFLVSFYNNEISEKSEIFDDQFSVERPDGSNFTLKIRSTKLEDSAMYFCASTRRLATDEQYFGPGTRLTVT.